This TCR beta chain is from a study of tumor-infiltrating lymphocytes in oesophageal squamous cell carcinoma. TCRdb re-called the PCR reads with MiXCR, one entry per CDR3 protein. Of 20,000 to 30,000 distinct CDR3 sequences listed, around 40% were seen once; the top ten hold 23%. This clonotype showed up many times. With 0 bases removed from V and 9 bases from J, the gap between germline ends came to 11 bases. CDR3 length: 13 residues. The germline CDR1 and CDR2 sequences are WNHNN and SYGVQD (reference sequence). The chain carries TRBV10-1 and TRBJ2-5, with TRBD2 as a possible D gene (5 bases). This sequence originates from a male donor with esophageal squamous cell carcinoma. The sample taken for sequencing was esophageal tumor tissue. The CDR3 DNA follows: TGCGCCAGCAGTGAGTCTTACGGACTGGCCCAGTACTTC. The encoded protein is CASSESYGLAQYF.